This entry lists 23 T cell receptor beta chains sequenced from one sample in a study of blood T cells in healthy people across ages. Combining a sample-barcoded 5' primer with a J-beta primer mix, a second PCR ran for roughly 6 to 12 cycles. Via MiXCR, TCRdb re-called the 5' RACE reads, giving one row per CDR3 protein. This table has 1.8 million or so distinct CDR3 sequences, about 39% appearing once. Specimen: blood. These receptors were taken from a human donor in good health.

This clonotype was counted only a few times. The rearrangement links TRBV29-1 to TRBJ2-3; D gene ambiguous. CDR3 length equals 13 residues. Germline V gene sequence: CDR1 SQVTM, CDR2 ANQGSEA. V shed 1 base and J shed 8 bases, with 13 bases lying between them. CDR3 DNA: TGCAGCGTTGAAGTCCTGGCCTCGAGTACGCAGTATTTT. It translates to CSVEVLASSTQYF.

This rearrangement joins TRBV4-1 to TRBJ2-7; 8 bases match TRBD1. V was clipped by 3 bases and J by 7 bases; unmatched bases: 8. The germline CDR1 and CDR2 sequences are MGHRA and YSYEKL. The CDR3 loop spans 14 amino acids. This chain's CDR3 is CASSHDQGASEQYF. The DNA of the CDR3 is TGCGCCAGCAGCCATGACCAGGGGGCTAGTGAGCAGTACTTC.

The chain has TRBV7-2 and TRBJ2-1; TRBD2 matches 8 bases. Germline CDR1 and CDR2: SGHTA and FQGNSA. The length of the CDR3 is 15 residues. V shed 1 base, J shed 8 bases, and the junction held 7 bases outside the gene matches. CDR3 amino acids: CASSLDPGGPHEQFF. CDR3 nucleotides: TGTGCCAGCAGCTTAGATCCGGGGGGGCCCCATGAGCAGTTCTTC. The whole variable domain, remainder taken from reference TRBV7-2 and TRBJ2-1, is GAGVSQSPSNKVTEKGKDVELRCDPISGHTALYWYRQSLGQGLEFLIYFQGNSAPDKSGLPSDRFSAERTGGSVSTLTIQRTQQEDSAVYLCASSLDPGGPHEQFFGPGTRLTVL.

V gene TRBV6-2 or TRBV6-3 combines with J gene TRBJ2-1; D not certain. Trimming removed 4 bases at V and 7 bases at J, with 14 bases between. Germline V CDR1 and CDR2: MNHEY, SVGEGT. CDR3 length: 14 residues. CDR3: CASSSLLFPNEQFF. CDR3 bases: TGTGCCAGCAGTTCCTTATTGTTCCCTAATGAGCAGTTCTTC.

The rearrangement joins TRBV11-3 to TRBJ2-7, with D maybe TRBD1 (5 bases). Germline-derived CDR1 and CDR2 are SGHNT and YENEEA. This CDR3 is 14 amino acids long. V lost 8 bases to trimming and J lost 1 base, with 15 bases between them. CDR3 sequence reads: CASGAMRGSYEQYF. The DNA for the CDR3 is TGTGCCAGCGGGGCGATGAGAGGATCCTACGAGCAGTACTTC.

This clonotype was counted at least ten times. This chain links TRBV20-1 with TRBJ2-5, with D possibly called TRBD1 or TRBD2 (5 bases each). Germline CDR1 reads DFQATT; CDR2 reads SNEGSKA (reference sequence). The V gene lost 1 base and the J gene lost 2 bases, with 5 bases spanning the gap. This CDR3 contains 12 residues. The CDR3 protein is CSARGGQETQYF. The CDR3 bases are TGCAGTGCTAGAGGGGGGCAAGAGACCCAGTACTTC.

In the case of this clonotype: As the CDR3 is not closed by the conserved phenylalanine or tryptophan, this likely results from a read error. This chain joins TRBV29-1 and TRBJ2-5, with 7 bases that match TRBD2. Germline V gene data show CDR1 as SQVTM and CDR2 as ANQGSEA. The CDR3 has 12 amino acids. V dropped 8 bases and J dropped 0; count of bases not matched to a gene: 3. CDR3 sequence (DNA): TGCAGCATGGGAGGGTACCAAGAGACCCAGTACGTC. Translation: CSMGGYQETQYV.

On this clonotype: At one end, the junction sequence differs from germline, possibly due to a read error. J is TRBJ1-3 and V is TRBV9, with 8 nucleotides matching TRBD1. The CDR3 length is 17 residues. CDR1 and CDR2 (germline): SGDLS, YYNGEE. The CDR3 DNA is TGTGCCGGCAGCCCCAAGACAGGGGAGTACTCTGGAAACACCATATATTTT. Protein product: CAGSPKTGEYSGNTIYF.

The chain employs TRBV5-6 and TRBJ2-7, with 9 bases fitting TRBD1. The CDR3 runs 16 residues. CDR1 and CDR2 from the germline V gene are SGHDT and YYEEEE. V lost 4 bases and J lost 1; bases outside the gene matches: 9. The CDR3 DNA reads TGTGCCAGCAGCCATAGACAGGGGGGTTTATCCTACGAGCAGTACTTC. This sequence encodes CASSHRQGGLSYEQYF.

This sequence joins TRBV4-1 and TRBJ1-6; tentative D call: TRBD1 (5 bases). Germline V gene lookup returns CDR1 MGHRA and CDR2 YSYEKL. The germline V and J ends were trimmed by 0 bases and 10 bases, with 7 bases remaining between them. CDR3 length equals 13 residues. In DNA, the CDR3 is TGCGCCAGCAGCCAAGAAGGGGCCTCACCCCTCCACTTT. It is translated as CASSQEGASPLHF.

V is TRBV28 and J is TRBJ2-7; a weak D match, TRBD1 (5 bases). Trimming cost V 3 bases and J 2 bases, with 14 bases left between them. This CDR3 spans 15 amino acids. Germline CDR1 and CDR2: MDHEN and SYDVKM. For the CDR3, the DNA is TGTGCCAGCAGTTTTACTGTAGACAGAACCTACGAGCAGTACTTC. It is translated as CASSFTVDRTYEQYF.

This clonotype came up once. The gene calls are TRBV7-2 and TRBJ2-4, with 11 bases aligning to TRBD2. Unmatched junction bases numbered 9, after V lost 5 bases and J lost 6 bases. The CDR3 extends over 16 amino acids. Germline CDR1 is SGHTA and CDR2 is FQGNSA. The CDR3 region is CASSPLGLADRNIQYF. In nucleotides, the CDR3 is TGTGCCAGCAGCCCGTTGGGACTAGCGGATCGAAACATTCAGTACTTC.

The chain employs TRBV3-1 and TRBJ2-1; D is unclear. Between the trimmed V and J ends, which lost 3 bases and 9 bases, there was a span of 9 bases. CDR1 is LGHDT, CDR2 YNNKEL, per germline (reference sequence). The CDR3 runs to 12 residues. For the CDR3, the DNA is TGTGCCAGCAGCCACCTTTCGGGTGAGCAGTTCTTC. It codes for CASSHLSGEQFF.

This clonotype was found a few times. A much larger clone differs by one base, so this may be a read error. V is TRBV29-1 and J is TRBJ1-2, with D possibly matching TRBD1 (6 bases). Germline lookup yields CDR1 SQVTM and CDR2 ANQGSEA. The CDR3 contains 12 residues. V lost 7 bases to trimming and J lost 5 bases, with 14 bases between them. CDR3: CSGAGVRYGYTF. The CDR3, as DNA: TGCAGCGGGGCAGGGGTGAGGTATGGCTACACCTTC.

The chain has TRBV6-5 and TRBJ1-4, with TRBD1 as a possible D gene (5 bases). Trimming pared 0 bases from V and 8 bases from J, leaving 25 bases between. The CDR3 consists of 19 residues. The V gene's germline CDR1 is MNHEY and CDR2 SVGAGI. CDR3 coding DNA: TGTGCCAGCAGTTACTCGAGTTTCGTCGGGCGGACACAGGAGGAAAAACTGTTTTTT. It encodes CASSYSSFVGRTQEEKLFF.

The chain links TRBV11-2 to TRBJ1-2, with D perhaps TRBD1 (5 bases). Trimming took off 1 base at V and 5 bases at J, with 14 bases between the two ends. The CDR3 length is 15 residues. Germline values: CDR1 SGHAT, CDR2 FQNNGV. The CDR3 loop reads CASSLGLQGEYGYTF. CDR3 DNA: TGTGCCAGCAGCTTAGGGTTGCAGGGCGAGTATGGCTACACCTTC.

The chain links TRBV6-5 to TRBJ1-2; 10 bases agree with TRBD1. V was pared by 2 bases and J by 10 bases, with 4 bases of the junction left unmatched. This CDR3 contains 13 residues. Germline-derived CDR1 and CDR2 are MNHEY and SVGAGI. The DNA of the CDR3 is TGTGCCAGCAGTTACGGGACAGGGGCGAACTACACCTTC. This translates into CASSYGTGANYTF.

The genes are TRBV9 and TRBJ1-4; unclear D gene. The CDR3 has 16 residues. Per germline, CDR1 SGDLS and CDR2 YYNGEE. Trimming removed 3 bases at V and 7 bases at J, with 19 bases between. In nucleotides, the CDR3 is TGTGCCAGCAGCGGTCGACTATTCTCGGTGGGTGAAAAACTGTTTTTT. Its translation: CASSGRLFSVGEKLFF.

This clonotype has only a few counts. CDR3 in amino acids: CASSWGYSYEQYF. CDR3 nucleotides: TGTGCCAGCAGCTGGGGATATTCCTACGAGCAGTACTTC. This chain joins TRBV5-6 and TRBJ2-7; D not certain. The V and J ends lost 3 bases and 1 base respectively, with 8 bases between them. This CDR3 is built from 13 residues. CDR1 and CDR2 from the germline V gene are SGHDT and YYEEEE.

This clonotype was found a few times. The V call is TRBV5-1, the J call TRBJ2-7; D remains ambiguous. The V end lost 5 bases, the J end lost 3 bases, and 12 bases lay between the germline ends. Germline loops: CDR1 SGHRS, CDR2 YFSETQ. CDR3 length: 13 residues. CDR3 protein: CASSKQRNYEQYF. DNA of the CDR3: TGCGCCAGCAGTAAACAGAGGAACTACGAGCAGTACTTC. The full variable domain, completed using reference TRBV5-1 and TRBJ2-7, is KAGVTQTPRYLIKTRGQQVTLSCSPISGHRSVSWYQQTPGQGLQFLFEYFSETQRNKGNFPGRFSGRQFSNSRSEMNVSTLELGDSALYLCASSKQRNYEQYFGPGTRLTVT.

The V gene is TRBV11-2, the J gene TRBJ1-2; TRBD1 is a possible D gene (5 bases). CDR3 length: 14 amino acids. Trimming pared 0 bases from V and 7 bases from J, leaving 12 bases between. Germline loops: CDR1 SGHAT, CDR2 FQNNGV. The CDR3 here is CASSLDSYRGGYTF. CDR3 coding DNA: TGTGCCAGCAGCTTAGACTCCTATAGGGGTGGCTACACCTTC.

J is TRBJ2-7 and V is TRBV20-1; 10 nucleotides match TRBD2. The CDR3 runs 14 residues. V lost 3 bases and J lost 4; bases outside the gene matches: 6. Germline lookup yields CDR1 DFQATT and CDR2 SNEGSKA (reference sequence). In nucleotides, the CDR3 is TGCAGTGCTAGGCCAGTGACTAGCGGGTACGAGCAGTACTTC. As protein: CSARPVTSGYEQYF.

V gene TRBV5-1 combines with J gene TRBJ1-2, with 9 bases identical to TRBD1. In germline, CDR1 is SGHRS, CDR2 YFSETQ. The CDR3 has 14 amino acids. Trimming took 3 bases from V and 6 from J; bases not matched to a gene: 6. The CDR3 DNA reads as TGCGCCAGCAGCTACGGACAGGGGTTGGATGGCTACACCTTC. This translates into CASSYGQGLDGYTF.